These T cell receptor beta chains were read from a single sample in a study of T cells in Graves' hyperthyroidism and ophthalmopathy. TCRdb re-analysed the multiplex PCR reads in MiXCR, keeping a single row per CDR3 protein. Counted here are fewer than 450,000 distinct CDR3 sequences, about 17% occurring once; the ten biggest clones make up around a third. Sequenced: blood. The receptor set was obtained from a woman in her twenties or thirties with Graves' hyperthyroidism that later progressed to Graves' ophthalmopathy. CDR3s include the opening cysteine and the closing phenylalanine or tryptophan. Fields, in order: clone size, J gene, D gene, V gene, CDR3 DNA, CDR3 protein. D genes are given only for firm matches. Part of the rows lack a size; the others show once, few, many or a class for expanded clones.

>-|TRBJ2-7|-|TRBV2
TGTGCCAGCAGGGGACCGGGAAGAACTTACTACGAGCAGTACTTC
CASRGPGRTYYEQYF
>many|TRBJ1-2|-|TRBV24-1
TGTGCCACCAGTGATCCCCGGACGGACAACTATGGCTACACCTTC
CATSDPRTDNYGYTF
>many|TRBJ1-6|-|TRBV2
TGTGCCAGCAGTCCGGGGGAGGATTCACCCCTCCACTTT
CASSPGEDSPLHF
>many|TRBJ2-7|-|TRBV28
TGTGCCAGCAAAGTCCGGACGGGTTCCTACGAGCAGTACTTC
CASKVRTGSYEQYF
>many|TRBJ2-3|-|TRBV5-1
TGCGCCAGCAGCTTGGGGGCGACGACAGATACGCAGTATTTT
CASSLGATTDTQYF
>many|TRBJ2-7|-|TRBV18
TGTGCCAGCACAGAACAGGGTTTCGAGCAGTACTTC
CASTEQGFEQYF
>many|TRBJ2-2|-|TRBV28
TGTGCCAGCAGGATCAGCGGGGAGCTGTTTTTT
CASRISGELFF
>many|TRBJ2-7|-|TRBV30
TGTGCCTGGAGTGTGGGGACATCACCCTACGAGCAGTACTTC
CAWSVGTSPYEQYF
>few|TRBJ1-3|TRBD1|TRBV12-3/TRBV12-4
TGTGCCAGCAGTTTTGGCAGGGGGGACACCATATATTTT
CASSFGRGDTIYF
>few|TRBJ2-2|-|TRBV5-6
TGTGCCAGCAGCTTGGTCCGGGGAATGAACGGGGAGCTGTTTTTT
CASSLVRGMNGELFF
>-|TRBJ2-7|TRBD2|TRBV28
TGTGCCAGCAGTCTAACGGGAGGCAGGGAGCAGTACTTC
CASSLTGGREQYF
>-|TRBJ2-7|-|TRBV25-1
TGTGCCAGCAGTGAGGTAGGGGACGGGTACGAGCAGTACTTC
CASSEVGDGYEQYF
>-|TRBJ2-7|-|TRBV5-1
TGCGCCAGCAGGGACCCGGTCGCTTACGAGCAGTACTTC
CASRDPVAYEQYF
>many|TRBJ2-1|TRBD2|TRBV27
TGTGCCAGCCGCCTAGCGGGAGCCTCCTACAATGAGCAGTTCTTC
CASRLAGASYNEQFF
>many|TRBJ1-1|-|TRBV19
TGTGCCACCCAGACAACGGGTGGGACTGAAGCTTTCTTT
CATQTTGGTEAFF
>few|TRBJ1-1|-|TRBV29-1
TGCAGCGGAGTCGTGGGGGAAGGGAGCGGGACTGAAGCTTTCTTT
CSGVVGEGSGTEAFF
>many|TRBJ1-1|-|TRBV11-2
TGTGCCAGCAGCTTAGAGTCAGGGTTTACCGCTGAAGCTTTCTTT
CASSLESGFTAEAFF
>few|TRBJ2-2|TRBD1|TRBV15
TGTGCCACCAGTAGGGACGGGACAGGGGGCACCGGGGAGCTGTTTTTT
CATSRDGTGGTGELFF
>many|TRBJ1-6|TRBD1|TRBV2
TGTGCCAGCAGACAGGGGGCTCATAATTCACCCCTCCACTTT
CASRQGAHNSPLHF
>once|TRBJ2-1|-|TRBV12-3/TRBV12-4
TGTGCCAGCAGTTTTGTGGATGAGCAGTTCTTC
CASSFVDEQFF
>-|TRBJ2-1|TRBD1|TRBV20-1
TGCAGTGCTAGTACAGGGGGCTTCGAGCAGTTCTTC
CSASTGGFEQFF
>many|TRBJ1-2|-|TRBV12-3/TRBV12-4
TGTGCCAGCAGCCAGGGGAACTATGGCTACACCTTC
CASSQGNYGYTF
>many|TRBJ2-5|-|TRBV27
TGTGCCAGCGGACAAGAGACCCAGTACTTC
CASGQETQYF
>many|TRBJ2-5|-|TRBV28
TGTGCCAGCAGTTTTGGGCCTTCAGGGGAGCAAGAGACCCAGTACTTC
CASSFGPSGEQETQYF
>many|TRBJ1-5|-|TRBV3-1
TGTGCCAGCAGCCAAGACCTAAATCAGCCCCAGCATTTT
CASSQDLNQPQHF
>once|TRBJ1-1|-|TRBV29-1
TGCAGCATTGGGGCTAACACTGAAGCTTTCTTT
CSIGANTEAFF
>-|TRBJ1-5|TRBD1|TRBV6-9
TGTACCAGCAGTACCCGGGGACAGGGGGGAGGACAGCCCCAGCATTTT
CTSSTRGQGGGQPQHF
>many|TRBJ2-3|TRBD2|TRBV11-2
TGTGCCAGCAGCCTGGAGCGGGGGGGCTCATATACGCAGTATTTT
CASSLERGGSYTQYF
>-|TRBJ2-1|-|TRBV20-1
TGCAGTGCCCCCTCGGAGGGCCTAGGAATCCATGAGCAGTTCTTC
CSAPSEGLGIHEQFF
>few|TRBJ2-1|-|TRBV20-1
TGCAGTGCTAGTTACCTGGCGGGGAGTTACAATGAGCAGTTCTTC
CSASYLAGSYNEQFF
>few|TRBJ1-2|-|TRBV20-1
TGCAGTGCTAGAGACCTCAGGGAGTTGTATGGCTACACCTTC
CSARDLRELYGYTF
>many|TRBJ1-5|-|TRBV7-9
TGTGCCAGCAGCATCCCCAATCAGCCCCAGCATTTT
CASSIPNQPQHF
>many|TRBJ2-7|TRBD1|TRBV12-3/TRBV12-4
TGTGCCAGCAGTTTAGCGGTCAGGGGGGAGCAGTACTTC
CASSLAVRGEQYF
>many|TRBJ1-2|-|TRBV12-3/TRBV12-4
TGTGCCGCGAGGGGGGGAGCTAACTATGGCTACACCTTC
CAARGGANYGYTF
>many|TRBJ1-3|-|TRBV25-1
TGTGCCAGCAGTGAAATAGGCTCTGGAAACACCATATATTTT
CASSEIGSGNTIYF
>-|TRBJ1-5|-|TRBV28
TGTGCCAGCAGAGGATACCCTAATCAGCCCCAGCATTTT
CASRGYPNQPQHF
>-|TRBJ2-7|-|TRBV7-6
TGTGCCAGCAGCTTGTTTGCAGGCTCCTACGAGCAGTACTTC
CASSLFAGSYEQYF
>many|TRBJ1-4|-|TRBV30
TGTGCCTCCGAGGGTGAAAAACTGTTTTTT
CASEGEKLFF
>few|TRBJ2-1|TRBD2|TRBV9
TGTGCCAGCAGCGTAGTAGCGGGAGGACCCCCGTCCCGCCATGAGCAGTTCTTC
CASSVVAGGPPSRHEQFF
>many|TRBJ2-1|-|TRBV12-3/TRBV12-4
TGTGCCAGCAGGCACCAAGTCGACCCAAGCTCCTACAATGAGCAGTTCTTC
CASRHQVDPSSYNEQFF
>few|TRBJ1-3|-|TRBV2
TGTGCCAGCAGTGTTTCGGCTCAAGTGAACACCATATATTTT
CASSVSAQVNTIYF
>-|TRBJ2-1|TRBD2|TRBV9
TGTGCCAGCAGCGTAGAGCCCGGGTGGGCTAGCGGGATCGATGAGCAGTTCTTC
CASSVEPGWASGIDEQFF
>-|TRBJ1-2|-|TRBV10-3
TGTGCCATCAGTGATATTCTAGGTATCGCTCTCTGGACAGCAACGAGCTATGGCTACACCTTC
CAISDILGIALWTATSYGYTF
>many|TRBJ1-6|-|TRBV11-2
TGTGCCAGCAGCTTCCTCGGGGGGAGGCACTCACCCCTCCACTTT
CASSFLGGRHSPLHF
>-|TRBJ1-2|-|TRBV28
TGTGCCAGCAGTTCTGGGCGTTATGGCTACACCTTC
CASSSGRYGYTF
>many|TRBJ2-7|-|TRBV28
TGTGCCAGCCGTGATACTTACGAGCAGTACTTC
CASRDTYEQYF
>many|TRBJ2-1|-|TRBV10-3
TGTGCCATCAGTGAGAATAGCGGCCCTGGGTTTGAGCAGTTCTTC
CAISENSGPGFEQFF